One and the same sample provided the 30 T cell receptor beta chains below, sequenced in a study of cytomegalovirus exposure and HLA in healthy donors. 13 Jbeta primers and 60 Vbeta primers were used for the PCR. TCRdb's table, derived via immunoSEQ multiplex PCR, lists solely in-frame clones and lacks some. Here the sample spans about 140,000 clones, approximately 70% being singletons. The sample comprised PBMCs. These receptors all stem from a young woman in good health and CMV-seronegative.

CDR3 bases: TGTGCCAGCAGCGTAGCTCCGGGGACAGCCTCTGGAAACACCATATATTTT. It specifies CASSVAPGTASGNTIYF. The genes are TRBV9 and TRBJ1-3, with TRBD1 matching over 7 bases. Germline CDR1 reads SGDLS; CDR2 reads YYNGEE. The CDR3 sequence is 17 residues long. With V trimmed by 0 bases and J by 0 bases, 6 bases remained unmatched.

This clone has a single count. The chain has TRBV5-4 and TRBJ1-3; D ambiguous. The CDR3 extends over 12 amino acids. The germline V gene has CDR1 SGHNT and CDR2 YYREEE (reference sequence). The DNA for the CDR3 is TGTGCAGGTGCCGGGGCTGGAAACACCATATATTTT. This gives the protein CAGAGAGNTIYF.

The genes are TRBV5-4 and TRBJ2-5; D is uncertain. The CDR3 is 11 amino acids. V lost 4 bases to trimming and J lost 2 bases, with 3 bases between them. Germline CDR1 SGHNT, CDR2 YYREEE (reference sequence). CDR3 DNA: TGTGCCAGCAGCCTGCAAGAGACCCAGTACTTC. Its protein product is CASSLQETQYF.

This chain uses TRBV29-1 with TRBJ1-1; 7 nucleotides agree with TRBD1. There are 15 residues in the CDR3. V lost 8 bases and J lost 0; bases outside the gene matches: 12. From germline, CDR1 is SQVTM and CDR2 ANQGSEA. CDR3 protein: CSSKTPGQMNTEAFF. DNA of the CDR3: TGCAGCTCAAAGACACCGGGACAGATGAACACTGAAGCTTTCTTT.

The chain carries TRBV11-3 and TRBJ2-1; 7 nucleotides align to TRBD1. Losses at the gene ends were 1 base for V and 6 bases for J; bases not matched to a gene: 9. CDR1 SGHNT and CDR2 YENEEA come from the germline V gene. The CDR3 has 16 amino acids. CDR3 nucleotide sequence: TGTGCCAGCAGCTTAGGTCTCCACAGGGGTAGCAATGAGCAGTTCTTC. Its protein product is CASSLGLHRGSNEQFF.

J is TRBJ2-1 and V is TRBV18, with D unclear. The germline V gene encodes CDR1 KGHSH and CDR2 LQKENI. V was trimmed by 4 bases and J by 4 bases, leaving 5 bases between them. This CDR3 spans 12 amino acids. Here the CDR3 reads CASSLSYNEQFF. The CDR3 DNA reads TGTGCCAGCTCACTTTCTTACAATGAGCAGTTCTTC.

This clone turned up a few times. The V call is TRBV27, the J call TRBJ1-4; D unresolved. This CDR3 spans 14 amino acids. Trimming took 3 bases from V and 6 from J, leaving 11 bases between them. Germline V gives CDR1 MNHEY, CDR2 SMNVEV (reference sequence). CDR3 nucleotide sequence: TGTGCCAGCAGTTTTCTAAGCGGGGATGAAAAACTGTTTTTT. This gives the protein CASSFLSGDEKLFF.

This clone was detected only a few times. The chain employs TRBV28 and TRBJ2-2, with TRBD1 identical over 7 bases. The CDR3 is 17 amino acids. Germline V gene sequence: CDR1 MDHEN, CDR2 SYDVKM. V lost 4 bases, J lost 3 bases, and 11 bases stayed unmatched. The CDR3 spells CASSSPNRGTYTGELFF. The CDR3 bases are TGTGCCAGCAGTTCACCGAACAGGGGAACTTACACCGGGGAGCTGTTTTTT.

This chain connects TRBV2 to TRBJ1-5; D perhaps matches TRBD1 (5 bases). V was trimmed by 2 bases and J by 0 bases, leaving 11 bases between them. Germline CDR1 reads SNHLY; CDR2 reads FYNNEI. The CDR3 contains 16 residues. CDR3 bases: TGTGCCAGCAGTGAAACTGGGGCCCGTAGCAATCAGCCCCAGCATTTT. It translates to CASSETGARSNQPQHF.

The rearrangement joins TRBV25-1 to TRBJ2-7; TRBD1 matches at 9 bases. The CDR3 spans 15 residues. Trimming removed 5 bases from V and 5 bases from J; junction bases left unmatched: 10. The germline CDR1 and CDR2 sequences are MGHDK and SYGVNS. CDR3 nucleotides: TGTGCCAGCAGTCCCTCCGACAGGGGGTATAACGAGCAGTACTTC. Protein product: CASSPSDRGYNEQYF.

CDR3 loop: CASSAGRGRQETQYF. The DNA of the CDR3 is TGTGCCAGCAGCGCCGGCAGGGGGCGTCAAGAGACCCAGTACTTC. The V and J genes are TRBV25-1 and TRBJ2-5; 8 bases agree with TRBD1. This CDR3 has 15 residues. The trim removed 6 bases at V and 2 bases at J, leaving 8 bases unmatched. Germline V lookup: CDR1 MGHDK, CDR2 SYGVNS. The entire variable domain, with the rest obtained from reference TRBV25-1 and TRBJ2-5, is as follows: EADIYQTPRYLVIGTGKKITLECSQTMGHDKMYWYQQDPGMELHLIHYSYGVNSTEKGDLSSESTVSRIRTEHFPLTLESARPSHTSQYLCASSAGRGRQETQYFGPGTRLLVL.

This rearrangement joins TRBV27 to TRBJ2-7; D ambiguous. Germline lookup yields CDR1 MNHEY and CDR2 SMNVEV (reference sequence). The CDR3 is made up of 14 amino acids. V was clipped by 2 bases and J by 0 bases, with 8 bases between them. The CDR3, as DNA: TGTGCCAGCAGTTTAGTACTGGGCTCCTACGAGCAGTACGTC. The encoded protein is CASSLVLGSYEQYV.

The chain recombines TRBV5-1 with TRBJ2-1, with TRBD2 as a possible D gene (6 bases). This CDR3 comprises 18 residues. V lost 3 bases, J lost 2 bases, and 21 bases lay in between. Germline-derived CDR1 and CDR2 are SGHRS and YFSETQ. CDR3 bases: TGCGCCAGCAGCTCACCGGAAGGGAGGCCTTGGACCTACAATGAGCAGTTCTTC. Residues: CASSSPEGRPWTYNEQFF.

The CDR3 DNA sequence: TGTGCCAGCAGCTTAAGGACGGGAGGGCTGGGCAATGAGCAGTTCTTC. It yields the protein CASSLRTGGLGNEQFF. The gene calls are TRBV7-8 and TRBJ2-1, with 8 bases lining up with TRBD2. CDR1 is SGHVS, CDR2 FQNEAQ, per germline. The CDR3 length is 16 residues. The V and J ends lost 2 bases and 6 bases, in that order; junction bases with no gene match: 9.

V and J are TRBV7-9 and TRBJ2-7, with D possibly matching TRBD2 (5 bases). Germline assignment: CDR1 SEHNR and CDR2 FQNEAQ (reference sequence). Trimming took off 0 bases at V and 6 bases at J, with 18 bases between the two ends. This CDR3 is 16 amino acids long. DNA of the CDR3: TGTGCCAGCAGCTTAGCCCTAGCTGGAACAACTATCGAGCAGTACTTC. This codes for CASSLALAGTTIEQYF.

This clone was observed once. The rearrangement links TRBV6-5 to TRBJ1-6; D perhaps matches TRBD1 (6 bases). Germline CDR1 MNHEY, CDR2 SVGAGI. Trimming removed 5 bases from V and 8 bases from J, with 13 bases in between. This CDR3 spans 14 amino acids. The CDR3 protein is CASSEAGAHSPLHF. The CDR3, as DNA: TGTGCCAGCAGTGAGGCAGGGGCCCATTCACCCCTCCACTTT.

The CDR3 DNA sequence: TGTGCCAGCAGTGGAACAGGGTCGAACACCGGGGAGCTGTTTTTT. Protein: CASSGTGSNTGELFF. The chain recombines TRBV6-4 with TRBJ2-2; a possible D gene is TRBD1 (6 bases). This CDR3 has 15 residues. V lost 4 bases and J 0 bases, leaving 9 bases between the germline ends. Germline V gene sequence: CDR1 MRHNA, CDR2 SNTAGT.

DNA for the CDR3: TGTGCCAGCACACAGGGCCGTAATGAAAAACTGTTTTTT. It specifies CASTQGRNEKLFF. This sequence joins TRBV28 and TRBJ1-4; maybe TRBD1 (6 bases). The CDR3 has 13 amino acids. V lost 7 bases and J lost 4, with 10 bases in between. Germline CDR1 reads MDHEN; CDR2 reads SYDVKM.

This chain uses TRBV6-1 with TRBJ1-5; D ambiguous. V gave up 6 bases and J gave up 4 bases, with 10 bases separating them. This CDR3 is 13 amino acids long. The germline V gene encodes CDR1 MNHNS and CDR2 SASEGT. The CDR3 spells CASRAGMNQPQHF. The DNA for the CDR3 is TGTGCCAGCAGGGCGGGCATGAATCAGCCCCAGCATTTT.

This sequence joins TRBV18 and TRBJ2-5; D is unresolved. From germline, CDR1 is KGHSH and CDR2 LQKENI. V was cut by 3 bases and J by 0 bases, with 2 bases left in between. The CDR3 runs to 12 residues. The CDR3: CASSPNQETQYF. CDR3 coding DNA: TGTGCCAGCTCACCCAACCAAGAGACCCAGTACTTC.

This clone was seen a single time. This chain joins TRBV4-2 and TRBJ2-3, with 8 bases that match TRBD2. The CDR3 totals 16 residues. The ends lost 1 base at V and 6 bases at J; junction bases unmatched: 9. Germline CDR1 LGHNA, CDR2 YNFKEQ. The CDR3 is CASSQVRTGGPDTQYF. The CDR3 DNA is TGTGCCAGCAGCCAAGTTAGAACGGGAGGGCCGGATACGCAGTATTTT.

The chain uses TRBV5-1 and TRBJ2-5; possible D gene TRBD1, 6 bases. V lost 0 bases, J lost 0 bases, and 12 bases lay in between. The germline gives CDR1 SGHRS, CDR2 YFSETQ. The CDR3 contains 16 residues. The CDR3 DNA sequence: TGCGCCAGCAGCTTGGGAGGGACAAGGTACCAAGAGACCCAGTACTTC. Translation: CASSLGGTRYQETQYF.

The chain links TRBV5-1 to TRBJ2-5; 16 nucleotides agree with TRBD2. The CDR3 runs to 17 residues. Germline loops: CDR1 SGHRS, CDR2 YFSETQ. V lost 4 bases and J lost 5; bases outside the gene matches: 8. The CDR3 coding sequence is TGCGCCAGCAGCACGGGACTAGCGGGGGGGCTAGGGGAGACCCAGTACTTC. Encoded protein: CASSTGLAGGLGETQYF.

The chain joins TRBV28 to TRBJ1-1; TRBD1 is a possible D gene (5 bases). Between the trimmed V and J ends, which lost 3 bases and 3 bases, there was a span of 8 bases. Germline V gene sequence: CDR1 MDHEN, CDR2 SYDVKM. The CDR3 covers 13 residues. DNA of the CDR3: TGTGCCAGCAGTTTTGACAGATACACTGAAGCTTTCTTT. Amino acid sequence: CASSFDRYTEAFF.

This clone was detected only once. As DNA, the CDR3 is TGCGCCAGCAGTGGCAGCGGGGTTAGCACAGATACGCAGTATTTT. Protein sequence: CASSGSGVSTDTQYF. The chain is built from TRBV10-2 and TRBJ2-3; 7 bases align to TRBD2. The V gene end was trimmed by 4 bases and the J gene end by 0 bases; junction bases not matched to a gene: 4. This CDR3 comprises 15 residues. The germline gives CDR1 WSHSY, CDR2 SAAADI.

The J gene is TRBJ2-1, the V gene TRBV7-3; D is perhaps TRBD1 (5 bases). CDR1 and CDR2 (germline): SGHTA, FQGTGA. The CDR3 is made up of 15 amino acids. The V end lost 4 bases, the J end lost 5 bases, and 15 bases lay between the germline ends. The CDR3 here is CASSYLAGLNNEQFF. CDR3 nucleotides: TGTGCCAGCAGCTACCTGGCAGGGCTAAACAATGAGCAGTTCTTC.

CDR3 in amino acids: CASSIRHNEQFF. Written as DNA, the CDR3 is TGTGCCAGTAGTATTCGTCACAATGAGCAGTTCTTC. The chain joins TRBV19 to TRBJ2-1, with no clear D. Germline V CDR1 and CDR2: LNHDA, SQIVND (reference sequence). The V and J ends lost 3 bases and 5 bases respectively, with 5 bases between them. This CDR3 region has 12 residues.

The chain joins TRBV7-9 to TRBJ2-3; perhaps TRBD2 as D (6 bases). Germline values: CDR1 SEHNR, CDR2 FQNEAQ (reference sequence). The CDR3 is made up of 16 amino acids. The ends were cut back, 6 bases at V and 0 bases at J, with 16 bases in the middle. The CDR3: CASRRSRGLSTDTQYF. The CDR3 nucleotides are TGTGCCAGCAGACGATCTAGGGGACTCAGCACAGATACGCAGTATTTT.

The genes are TRBV7-9 and TRBJ2-5; maybe TRBD1 (6 bases). Germline V lookup: CDR1 SEHNR, CDR2 FQNEAQ (reference sequence). The length of the CDR3 is 13 residues. V lost 6 bases to trimming and J lost 5 bases, with 13 bases between them. The CDR3 sequence is CASRPDREETQYF. DNA of the CDR3: TGTGCCAGCAGACCGGACAGAGAGGAGACCCAGTACTTC.

V and J are TRBV5-1 and TRBJ1-6; D remains unclear. V was shortened by 4 bases and J by 0 bases, with 14 bases between the two germline ends. Germline lookup yields CDR1 SGHRS and CDR2 YFSETQ. The CDR3 extends over 17 amino acids. The CDR3 spells CASSPTRWRSYNSPLHF. The CDR3 region has the DNA TGCGCCAGCAGCCCGACTCGGTGGCGCTCCTATAATTCACCCCTCCACTTT.